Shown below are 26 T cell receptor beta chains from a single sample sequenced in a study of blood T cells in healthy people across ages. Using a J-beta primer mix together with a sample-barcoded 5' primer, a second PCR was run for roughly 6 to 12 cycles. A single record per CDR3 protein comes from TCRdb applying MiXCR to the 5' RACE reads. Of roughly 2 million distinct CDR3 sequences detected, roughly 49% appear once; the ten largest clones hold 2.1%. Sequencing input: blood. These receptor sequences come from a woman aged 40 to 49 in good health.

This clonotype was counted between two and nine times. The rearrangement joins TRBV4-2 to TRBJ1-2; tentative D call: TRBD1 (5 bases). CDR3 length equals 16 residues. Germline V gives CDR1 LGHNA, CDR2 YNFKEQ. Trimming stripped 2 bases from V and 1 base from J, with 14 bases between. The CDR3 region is CASSQSQTGVNYGYTF. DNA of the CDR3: TGTGCCAGCAGCCAAAGCCAAACAGGAGTTAACTATGGCTACACCTTC.

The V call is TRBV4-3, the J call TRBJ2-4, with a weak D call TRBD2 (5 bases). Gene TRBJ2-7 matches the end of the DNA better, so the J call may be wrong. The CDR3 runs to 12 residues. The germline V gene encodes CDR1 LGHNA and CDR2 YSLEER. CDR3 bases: TGCGCCAGCAGCCCTAGCAACGGCGAGCAGTACTTC. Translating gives CASSPSNGEQYF.

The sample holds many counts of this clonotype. CDR3 bases: TGCGCCAGCAGCCAAACCAGCACAGGTGAGAGGTCCTACGAGCAGTACTTC. Translated: CASSQTSTGERSYEQYF. V gene TRBV4-3 combines with J gene TRBJ2-7; TRBD1 might be the D (5 bases). Trimming shortened V by 2 bases and J by 1 base, and 18 bases separated the two germline ends. The CDR3 is made up of 17 amino acids. Germline CDR1 is LGHNA and CDR2 is YSLEER.

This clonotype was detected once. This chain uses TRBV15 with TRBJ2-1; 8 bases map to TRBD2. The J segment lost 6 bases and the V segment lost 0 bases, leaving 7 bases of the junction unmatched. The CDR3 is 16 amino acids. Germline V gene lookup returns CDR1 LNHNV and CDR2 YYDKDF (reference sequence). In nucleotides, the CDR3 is TGTGCCACCAGCAGAGACCTGAGGACTAGCTCCAATGAGCAGTTCTTC. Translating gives CATSRDLRTSSNEQFF.

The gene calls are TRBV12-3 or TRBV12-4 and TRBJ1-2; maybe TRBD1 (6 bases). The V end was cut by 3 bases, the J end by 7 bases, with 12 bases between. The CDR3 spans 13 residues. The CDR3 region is CASSLGGLTGYTF. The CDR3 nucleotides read TGTGCCAGCAGTTTGGGGGGCCTCACTGGCTACACCTTC.

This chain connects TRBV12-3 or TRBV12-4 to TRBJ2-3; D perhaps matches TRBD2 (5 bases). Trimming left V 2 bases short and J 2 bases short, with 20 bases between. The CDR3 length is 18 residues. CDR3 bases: TGTGCCAGCAGTTTAACCTGGGAAACTGAGCGGATCACAGATACGCAGTATTTT. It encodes CASSLTWETERITDTQYF.

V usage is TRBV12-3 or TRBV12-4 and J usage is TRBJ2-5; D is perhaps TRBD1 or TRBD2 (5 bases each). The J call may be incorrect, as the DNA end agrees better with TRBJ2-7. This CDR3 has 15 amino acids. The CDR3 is CASSPGASGLHEQYF. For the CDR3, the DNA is TGTGCCAGCAGCCCTGGGGCGTCGGGGTTACACGAGCAGTACTTC.

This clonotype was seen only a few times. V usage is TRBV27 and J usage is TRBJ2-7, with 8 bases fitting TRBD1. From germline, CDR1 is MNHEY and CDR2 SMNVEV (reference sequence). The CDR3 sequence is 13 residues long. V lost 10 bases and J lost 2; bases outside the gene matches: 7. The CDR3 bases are TGTGCCAACCCACAGGGGGTGCCCTACGAGCAGTACTTC. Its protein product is CANPQGVPYEQYF.

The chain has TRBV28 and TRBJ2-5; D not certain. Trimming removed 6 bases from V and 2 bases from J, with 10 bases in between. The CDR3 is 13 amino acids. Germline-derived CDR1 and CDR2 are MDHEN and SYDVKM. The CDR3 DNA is TGTGCCAGCAGACTAACACTTCAAGAGACCCAGTACTTC. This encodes CASRLTLQETQYF.

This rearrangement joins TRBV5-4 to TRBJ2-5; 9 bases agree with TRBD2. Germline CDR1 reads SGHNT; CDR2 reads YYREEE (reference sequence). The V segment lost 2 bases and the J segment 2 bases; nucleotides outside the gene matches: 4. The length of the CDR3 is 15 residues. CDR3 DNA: TGTGCCAGCAGCTTCAGTAGCGGGAGACAAGAGACCCAGTACTTC. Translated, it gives CASSFSSGRQETQYF.

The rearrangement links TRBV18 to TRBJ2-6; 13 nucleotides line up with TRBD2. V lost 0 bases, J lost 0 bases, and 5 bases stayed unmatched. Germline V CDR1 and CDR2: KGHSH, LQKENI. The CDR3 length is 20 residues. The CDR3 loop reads CASSPPGLAGAISGANVLTF. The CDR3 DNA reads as TGTGCCAGCTCACCACCTGGACTAGCGGGGGCCATCTCTGGGGCCAACGTCCTGACTTTC. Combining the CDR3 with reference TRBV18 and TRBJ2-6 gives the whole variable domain NAGVMQNPRHLVRRRGQEARLRCSPMKGHSHVYWYRQLPEEGLKFMVYLQKENIIDESGMPKERFSAEFPKEGPSILRIQQVVRGDSAAYFCASSPPGLAGAISGANVLTFGAGSRLTVL.

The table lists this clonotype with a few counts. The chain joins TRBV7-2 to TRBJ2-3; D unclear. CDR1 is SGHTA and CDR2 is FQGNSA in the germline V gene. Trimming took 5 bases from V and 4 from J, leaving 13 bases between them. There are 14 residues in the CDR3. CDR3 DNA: TGTGCCAGCAGCCAGCTCACGCGGTCAGATACGCAGTATTTT. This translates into CASSQLTRSDTQYF.

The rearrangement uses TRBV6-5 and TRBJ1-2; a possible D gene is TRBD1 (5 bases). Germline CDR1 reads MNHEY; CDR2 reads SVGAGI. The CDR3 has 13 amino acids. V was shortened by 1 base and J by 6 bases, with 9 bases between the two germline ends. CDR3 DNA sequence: TGTGCCAGCAGTTACTGGCAGGGAAATGGCTACACCTTC. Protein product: CASSYWQGNGYTF.

CDR3 DNA sequence: TGCGCCAGCACCTCAGGGGATGCTACAGATACGCAGTATTTT. Translated: CASTSGDATDTQYF. The V gene is TRBV10-1, the J gene TRBJ2-3; possibly TRBD1 for D (6 bases). Germline V gives CDR1 WNHNN, CDR2 SYGVQD (reference sequence). Trimming took off 7 bases at V and 3 bases at J, with 14 bases between the two ends. The CDR3 runs to 14 residues.

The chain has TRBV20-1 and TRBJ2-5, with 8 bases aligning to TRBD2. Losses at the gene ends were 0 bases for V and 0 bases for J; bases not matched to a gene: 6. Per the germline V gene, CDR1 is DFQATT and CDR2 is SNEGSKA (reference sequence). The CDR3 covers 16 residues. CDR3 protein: CSARDVTGGDQETQYF. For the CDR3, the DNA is TGCAGTGCTAGAGATGTCACCGGGGGGGACCAAGAGACCCAGTACTTC.

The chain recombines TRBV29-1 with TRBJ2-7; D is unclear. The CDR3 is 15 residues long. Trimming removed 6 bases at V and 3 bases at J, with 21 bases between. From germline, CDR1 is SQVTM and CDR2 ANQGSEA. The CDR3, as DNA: TGCAGCGTAAAACAAGGCGACCTGGGTTTCTACGAGCAGTACTTC. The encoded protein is CSVKQGDLGFYEQYF.

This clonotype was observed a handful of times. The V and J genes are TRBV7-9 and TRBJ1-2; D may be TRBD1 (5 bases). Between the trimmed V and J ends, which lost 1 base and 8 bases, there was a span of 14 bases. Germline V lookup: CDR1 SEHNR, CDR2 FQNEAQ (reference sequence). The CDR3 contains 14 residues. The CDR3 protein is CASSLGQTPGGYTF. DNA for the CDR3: TGTGCCAGCAGCTTAGGACAGACCCCGGGAGGCTACACCTTC. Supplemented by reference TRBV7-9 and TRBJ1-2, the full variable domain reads DTGVSQNPRHKITKRGQNVTFRCDPISEHNRLYWYRQTLGQGPEFLTYFQNEAQLEKSRLLSDRFSAERPKGSFSTLEIQRTEQGDSAMYLCASSLGQTPGGYTFGSGTRLTVV.

CDR3 loop: CASSLGSGTYNEQYF. In DNA, the CDR3 is TGTGCCAGCAGCTTGGGAAGCGGGACATACAATGAGCAGTACTTC. The V and J genes are TRBV5-6 and TRBJ2-7; weak D call: TRBD2 (7 bases). The CDR3 has 15 residues. CDR1 is SGHDT, CDR2 YYEEEE, per germline. V was clipped by 0 bases and J by 7 bases, with 17 bases between them.

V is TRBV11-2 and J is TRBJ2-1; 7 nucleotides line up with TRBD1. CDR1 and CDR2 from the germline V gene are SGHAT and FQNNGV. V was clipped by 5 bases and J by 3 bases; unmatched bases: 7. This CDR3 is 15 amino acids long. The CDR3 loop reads CASSARQGSYNEQFF. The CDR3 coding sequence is TGTGCCAGCAGCGCGAGACAGGGCAGCTACAATGAGCAGTTCTTC. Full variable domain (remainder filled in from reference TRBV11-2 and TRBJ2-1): EAGVAQSPRYKIIEKRQSVAFWCNPISGHATLYWYQQILGQGPKLLIQFQNNGVVDDSQLPKDRFSAERLKGVDSTLKIQPAKLEDSAVYLCASSARQGSYNEQFFGPGTRLTVL.

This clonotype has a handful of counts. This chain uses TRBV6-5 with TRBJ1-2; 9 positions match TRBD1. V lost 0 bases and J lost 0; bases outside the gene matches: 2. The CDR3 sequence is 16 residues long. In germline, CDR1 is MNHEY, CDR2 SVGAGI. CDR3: CASSYSGQGTNYGYTF. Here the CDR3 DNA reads TGTGCCAGCAGTTACTCCGGACAGGGGACTAACTATGGCTACACCTTC.

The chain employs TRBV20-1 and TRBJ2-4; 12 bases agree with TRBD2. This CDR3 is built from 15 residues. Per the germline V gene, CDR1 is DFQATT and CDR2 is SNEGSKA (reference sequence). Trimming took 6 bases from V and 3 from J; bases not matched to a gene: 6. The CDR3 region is CSARTSGAGKNIQYF. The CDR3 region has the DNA TGCAGTGCACGGACTAGCGGGGCCGGCAAAAACATTCAGTACTTC.

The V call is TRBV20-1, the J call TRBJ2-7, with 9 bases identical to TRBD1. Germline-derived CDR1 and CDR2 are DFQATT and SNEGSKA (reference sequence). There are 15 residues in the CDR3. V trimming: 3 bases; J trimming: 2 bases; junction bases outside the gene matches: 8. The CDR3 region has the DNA TGCAGTGCTAGTGATGGACAGGGGTGGACCTACGAGCAGTACTTC. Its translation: CSASDGQGWTYEQYF.

The CDR3 sequence is CASSPQERRYNEQFF. DNA for the CDR3: TGTGCCAGCAGCCCCCAGGAGCGGCGCTACAATGAGCAGTTCTTC. This chain uses TRBV6-2 or TRBV6-3 with TRBJ2-1; D may be TRBD2 (5 bases). The CDR3 length is 15 residues. V shed 6 bases and J shed 3 bases, with 15 bases lying between them. CDR1 MNHEY and CDR2 SVGEGT come from the germline V gene.

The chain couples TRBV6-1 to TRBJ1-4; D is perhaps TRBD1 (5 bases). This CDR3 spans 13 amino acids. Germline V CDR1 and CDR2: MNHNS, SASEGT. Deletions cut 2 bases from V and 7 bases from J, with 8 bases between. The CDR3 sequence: CASSEWQGEKLFF. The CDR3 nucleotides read TGTGCCAGCAGTGAATGGCAGGGTGAAAAACTGTTTTTT.

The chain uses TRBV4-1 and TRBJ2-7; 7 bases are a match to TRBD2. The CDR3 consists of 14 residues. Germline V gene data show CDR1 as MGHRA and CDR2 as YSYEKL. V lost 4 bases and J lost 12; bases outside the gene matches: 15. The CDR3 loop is CASSPDFSEAGSYF. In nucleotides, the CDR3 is TGCGCCAGCAGCCCTGATTTCTCCGAAGCGGGATCGTACTTC.

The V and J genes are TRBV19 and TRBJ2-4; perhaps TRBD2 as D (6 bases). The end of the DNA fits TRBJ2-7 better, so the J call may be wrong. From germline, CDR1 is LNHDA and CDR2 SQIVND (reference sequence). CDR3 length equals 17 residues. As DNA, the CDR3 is TGTGCCAGTAGTACCCCGGACGAGACGAAGGCGGGGTACGAGCAGTACTTC. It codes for CASSTPDETKAGYEQYF.